The rows below give T cell receptor beta chains drawn from one sample of a study of T-cell memory formation after mild COVID-19. TCRdb independently ran MiXCR on the 5' RACE reads; one entry per CDR3 protein. Here the sample spans roughly 80,000 distinct CDR3 sequences, 14% being singletons. The sample comprised PBMCs or a T cell subset sorted from them (not recorded which). Receptors were obtained from an adult woman who had mild COVID-19 (a few samples of this study predate the infection). Cell type and time point are not known. Each CDR3 is given with its conserved first and last residue. The D gene is left open where the match is weak. Some rows have no size entry. The others give once, few or many, or a class for an expanded clone.

j_call	d_call	v_call	clone_size	cdr3_aa	cdr3_nt
TRBJ2-3	TRBD2	TRBV29-1	few	CSVEELAGGHTDTQYF	TGCAGCGTTGAAGAACTAGCGGGAGGACACACAGATACGCAGTATTTT
TRBJ2-1	NA	TRBV25-1	once	CASSEFPGSYNEQFF	TGTGCCAGCAGTGAGTTCCCTGGCTCCTACAATGAGCAGTTCTTC
TRBJ2-7	NA	TRBV9	NA	CASSPDGNYEQYF	TGTGCCAGCAGCCCCGACGGAAACTACGAGCAGTACTTC
TRBJ2-2	NA	TRBV6-2/TRBV6-3	NA	CASSYPDTGELFF	TGTGCCAGCAGTTACCCTGACACCGGGGAGCTGTTTTTT
TRBJ1-2	NA	TRBV25-1	NA	CASSLTQENYGYTF	TGTGCCAGCAGTCTAACACAGGAGAACTATGGCTACACCTTC
TRBJ2-4	NA	TRBV12-3/TRBV12-4	NA	CASSPLANIQYF	TGTGCCAGCAGCCCCCTCGCGAACATTCAGTACTTC
TRBJ2-2	TRBD2	TRBV3-1	NA	CASSTGLARLIDTGELFF	TGTGCCAGCAGCACGGGACTAGCGAGGCTGATTGACACCGGGGAGCTGTTTTTT
TRBJ2-7	NA	TRBV3-1	NA	CASSPTRDFSYEQYF	TGTGCCAGCAGTCCAACCCGGGATTTCTCCTACGAGCAGTACTTC
TRBJ2-6	NA	TRBV7-8	NA	CASSSRTHGANVLTF	TGTGCCAGCAGCAGCAGGACCCATGGGGCCAACGTCCTGACTTTC
TRBJ2-5	NA	TRBV29-1	NA	CSVAGETQYF	TGCAGCGTTGCCGGAGAGACCCAGTACTTC
TRBJ2-1	TRBD2	TRBV7-6	few	CASGSGGAYNEQFF	TGTGCCAGCGGGAGCGGGGGGGCCTACAATGAGCAGTTCTTC
TRBJ2-6	TRBD1	TRBV6-4	few	CASSDSTGAGANVLTF	TGTGCCAGCAGTGACTCGACAGGGGCTGGGGCCAACGTCCTGACTTTC
TRBJ2-2	NA	TRBV24-1	few	CATSDIGMAGLSGELFF	TGTGCCACCAGTGATATTGGGATGGCCGGGTTGTCCGGGGAGCTGTTTTTT
TRBJ2-1	NA	TRBV6-4	NA	CASSAGTGASNEQFF	TGTGCCAGCAGTGCCGGGACTGGGGCTAGCAATGAGCAGTTCTTC
TRBJ2-6	NA	TRBV24-1	few	CATSADRSGANVLTF	TGTGCCACCAGTGCCGACAGATCTGGGGCCAACGTCCTGACTTTC
TRBJ2-7	NA	TRBV7-8	NA	CASSLGSHYEQYF	TGTGCCAGCAGCTTAGGGTCTCACTACGAGCAGTACTTC
TRBJ2-1	NA	TRBV2	NA	CASTSDSTYNEQFF	TGTGCCAGCACTTCGGACAGCACCTACAATGAGCAGTTCTTC
TRBJ2-1	NA	TRBV4-2	few	CASSQDNGGISSFEQFF	TGTGCCAGCAGCCAAGATAACGGCGGGATTTCGTCATTTGAGCAGTTCTTC
TRBJ2-3	TRBD2	TRBV20-1	NA	CSAPSWGGPRGTDTQYF	TGCAGTGCCCCTAGCTGGGGAGGGCCTAGGGGCACAGATACGCAGTATTTT
TRBJ2-2	TRBD1	TRBV9	NA	CASSGREGRGLAGELFF	TGTGCCAGCAGCGGACGAGAGGGCAGGGGGCTTGCCGGGGAGCTGTTTTTT
TRBJ1-1	NA	TRBV19	many	CASSPWLGGTEAFF	TGTGCCAGTAGTCCATGGCTGGGGGGGACTGAAGCTTTCTTT
TRBJ1-5	NA	TRBV7-9	NA	CASSLDLGNQPQHF	TGTGCCAGCAGCTTAGATTTAGGGAATCAGCCCCAGCATTTT
TRBJ2-6	NA	TRBV20-1	NA	CSGRSTWGSGANVLTF	TGCAGTGGCAGATCCACCTGGGGCTCTGGGGCCAACGTACTGACTTTC
TRBJ2-1	NA	TRBV7-9	NA	CASSFGGPEQFF	TGTGCCAGCAGCTTCGGGGGGCCGGAGCAGTTCTTC
TRBJ2-7	TRBD1	TRBV3-1	NA	CASSQDRTGGYEQYF	TGTGCCAGCAGCCAAGATCGGACAGGGGGCTACGAGCAGTACTTC
TRBJ2-7	NA	TRBV29-1	NA	CSVLIGGDFYEQYF	TGCAGCGTTTTAATTGGAGGGGACTTCTACGAGCAGTACTTC
TRBJ2-7	NA	TRBV20-1	NA	CSARESPTVDEQYF	TGCAGTGCTAGAGAGTCCCCCACTGTCGACGAGCAGTACTTC
TRBJ2-1	NA	TRBV11-2	NA	CASSLVAVANFYNEQFF	TGTGCCAGCAGCTTAGTGGCGGTGGCTAACTTCTACAATGAGCAGTTCTTC
TRBJ2-3	TRBD1	TRBV4-3	NA	CASSQGTGDTDTQYF	TGCGCCAGCAGCCAGGGGACAGGGGACACAGATACGCAGTATTTT
TRBJ2-4	NA	TRBV12-3/TRBV12-4	NA	CASSLEGNIQYF	TGTGCCAGCAGTTTAGAGGGAAACATTCAGTACTTC
TRBJ1-1	NA	TRBV5-1	many	CASSRLQGDNTEAFF	TGCGCCAGCAGCCGACTCCAGGGTGACAACACTGAAGCTTTCTTT
TRBJ2-7	NA	TRBV7-9	few	CASSHLEGSYEQYF	TGTGCCAGCAGCCACTTGGAGGGATCCTACGAGCAGTACTTC
TRBJ2-1	NA	TRBV5-1	few	CASSFQGYNEQFF	TGCGCCAGCAGCTTCCAGGGCTACAATGAGCAGTTCTTC
TRBJ1-2	NA	TRBV12-3/TRBV12-4	few	CASSGAGHGGLIGYTF	TGTGCCAGCAGCGGAGCCGGGCATGGGGGGCTGATTGGCTACACCTTC
TRBJ2-7	TRBD1	TRBV27	few	CASSQTGNEQYF	TGTGCCAGCAGTCAGACAGGGAACGAGCAGTACTTC
TRBJ2-3	NA	TRBV9	few	CASSVDSIADTQYF	TGTGCCAGCAGCGTAGACTCTATAGCAGATACGCAGTATTTT
TRBJ2-7	TRBD2	TRBV19	NA	CASMTSGGYEQYF	TGTGCCAGTATGACTTCGGGAGGCTACGAGCAGTACTTC
TRBJ2-3	TRBD2	TRBV4-1	few	CASSQLAGSTDTQYF	TGCGCCAGCAGCCAACTAGCGGGTAGCACAGATACGCAGTATTTT
TRBJ2-1	TRBD2	TRBV7-9	NA	CASSSSGDFRNEQFF	TGTGCCAGCAGCTCCAGCGGGGACTTTCGTAATGAGCAGTTCTTC
TRBJ2-3	TRBD2	TRBV12-3/TRBV12-4	NA	CASTSGLAARTDTQYF	TGTGCCAGCACCTCGGGACTAGCGGCCCGCACAGATACGCAGTATTTT
TRBJ1-3	NA	TRBV6-1	NA	CASSGRNSGNTIYF	TGTGCCAGCAGTGGCAGGAACTCTGGAAACACCATATATTTT
TRBJ1-1	NA	TRBV4-3	few	CASSQLDRGVNTEAFF	TGCGCCAGCAGCCAGCTCGATAGGGGGGTTAACACTGAAGCTTTCTTT
TRBJ2-1	NA	TRBV24-1	many	CATSDTKQQSSYNEQFF	TGTGCCACCAGTGATACTAAACAACAGAGCTCCTACAATGAGCAGTTCTTC
TRBJ2-1	NA	TRBV18	NA	CASSPRLGAANEQFF	TGTGCCAGCTCACCTCGACTAGGTGCGGCCAATGAGCAGTTCTTC
TRBJ2-7	NA	TRBV29-1	few	CSVEFGTSYEQYF	TGCAGCGTTGAATTCGGGACTTCCTACGAGCAGTACTTC